The entry below describes one TCR beta chain. No antigen is known for it. This record comes from a study of T cell responses to AZD1222 COVID-19 vaccine. Assay: immunoSEQ multiplex PCR; the TCRdb copy retains only in-frame clones and omits some. The sample holds about 64,000 clones, 75% to 95% seen once. The CDR3 has 13 residues. The V end was cut by 5 bases, the J end by 5 bases, with 10 bases between. Findings and limits, study-wide: White British donors predominated, females outnumbered males, and clonal diversity was possibly underestimated. Reportedly, nearly half the spike-specific TCRs target unmutated variant regions. Baseline seropositives among AZD1222 recipients totaled only six or seven.

The sequenced sample was peripheral blood, obtained 28 days after the second dose of the MenACWY control vaccine. This receptor was identified in an adult who received the MenACWY meningococcal vaccine as a control. V and J are TRBV12-3 or TRBV12-4 and TRBJ1-5; TRBD1 is a possible D gene (6 bases). The CDR3 region is CASSGGADQPQHF. In DNA, the CDR3 is TGTGCCAGCAGTGGGGGGGCTGATCAGCCCCAGCATTTT.